In this sample, the clone carrying this T cell receptor (beta chain) turned up a few times. Its matching antigen is unknown. The data belong to a study of T-cell reconstitution after alpha-beta-depleted transplantation in children. Whole-study findings and limits: By about two months after transplant, alpha-beta T cells reportedly arose from several hundred graft clones that had expanded. After transplant, high TCRbeta diversity at day 60 in some patients arose from surviving recipient T cells and thymic progenitors.

As it was prepared, the TCRbeta library received unique molecular identifiers. TCRdb analysed the PCR reads with MiXCR anew, one entry per CDR3 protein. The repertoire includes 700,000 to 950,000 distinct CDR3 sequences, under 20% of them detected once, and roughly 4.8% sits in the top ten. Sequencing used PBMCs, mostly from graft donor cells, obtained 360 days after TCRalphabeta/CD19-depleted stem cell transplant. This clonotype was sampled from a male patient aged 10 to 17 who had a stem cell transplant for acute lymphoblastic leukemia, so the T cells may come from the graft donor.

The CDR3 DNA follows: TGTGCCAGCAGCTCCGGGACTAGCGCCGGGGAGCTGTTTTTT. It is translated as CASSSGTSAGELFF. The V call is TRBV7-8, the J call TRBJ2-2; 10 bases line up with TRBD2. Germline CDR1 and CDR2: SGHVS and FQNEAQ. This CDR3 contains 14 residues. V shed 4 bases and J 6 bases; nucleotides not matched to a gene: 2.